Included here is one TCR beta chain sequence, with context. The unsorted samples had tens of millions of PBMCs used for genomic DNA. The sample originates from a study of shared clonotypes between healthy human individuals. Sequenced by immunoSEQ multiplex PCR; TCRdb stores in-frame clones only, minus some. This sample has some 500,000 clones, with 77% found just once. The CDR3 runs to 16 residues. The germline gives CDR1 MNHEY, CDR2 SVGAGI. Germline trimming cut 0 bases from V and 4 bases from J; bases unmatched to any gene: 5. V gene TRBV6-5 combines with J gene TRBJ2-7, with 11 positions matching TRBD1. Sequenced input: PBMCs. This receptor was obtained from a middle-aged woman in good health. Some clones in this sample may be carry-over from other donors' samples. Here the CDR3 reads CASSYSRTGGSYEQYF. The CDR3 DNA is TGTGCCAGCAGTTACTCCAGGACAGGGGGCAGTTACGAGCAGTACTTC.